This T cell receptor (beta chain) originates from a study of CD8 T cells in ankylosing spondylitis. Study-level results: Seemingly characteristic of ankylosing spondylitis blood was a TCR beta motif consisting of about 8 highly homologous variants.

Each CDR3 protein gets one entry after TCRdb re-called the 5' RACE reads with MiXCR. The data hold 200,000 to 300,000 distinct CDR3 sequences, with roughly 8.6% observed a single time. The sample holds a few counts of this clonotype. Its antigen is not identified. This clonotype was sampled from a male donor with ankylosing spondylitis or in good health (not recorded which). Sequencing used blood, either unsorted or a sorted T cell fraction (not recorded which).

Here the CDR3 reads CASSRQRTYTGELFF. In DNA form, the CDR3 reads TGTGCCAGCAGCAGACAAAGGACGTACACCGGGGAGCTGTTTTTT. V and J are TRBV7-3 and TRBJ2-2; D gene unclear. CDR3 length equals 15 residues. Germline values: CDR1 SGHTA, CDR2 FQGTGA. Trimming shortened V by 5 bases and J by 3 bases, and 13 bases separated the two germline ends.